This T cell receptor beta chain was identified during a study of identical twins. Each CDR3 protein is one row after TCRdb ran MiXCR on the 5' RACE reads. The table includes hundreds of thousands of distinct CDR3 sequences, over 8.5% detected once. This clonotype was seen only a few times. The sample was also linked to a second study, of yellow fever vaccine responses in identical twins.

Sequences were obtained from PBMCs. The clonotype comes from a woman aged 18-29 years in good health.

The DNA for the CDR3 is TGCAGCGTTGTAGACAGGGGGATGGAGGATACGCAGTATTTT. Encoded protein: CSVVDRGMEDTQYF. The chain has TRBV29-1 and TRBJ2-3; the match to TRBD1 covers 9 bases. Trimming cost V 4 bases and J 6 bases; bases outside gene matches: 8. From germline, CDR1 is SQVTM and CDR2 ANQGSEA. The CDR3 contains 14 residues.